The sequence of this TCR beta chain was determined in a study of blood T cells in healthy people across ages. Regarding the study as a whole: It was not possible, with unsorted PBMCs, to conclusively compare naive and antigen-experienced cells. The recorded TCR beta diversity per million T cells decreased in a roughly linear manner with age.

Next came a second PCR, run for about 6 to 11 cycles, which used a sample-barcoded 5' primer along with a J-beta primer mix. Researchers report that a template-switch adaptor with 12 random nucleotides tagged each cDNA molecule. Each CDR3 protein is one row after TCRdb ran MiXCR on the 5' RACE reads. The sample holds 710,000 or so distinct CDR3 sequences, about a third seen once. Regarding this clonotype: Its antigen is not known.

CDR1 is SGHRS and CDR2 is YFSETQ in the germline V gene. Unmatched junction bases numbered 18, after V lost 3 bases and J lost 11 bases. The CDR3 contains 17 residues. This sequence was found in an elderly woman in good health. The rearrangement joins TRBV5-1 to TRBJ2-5; 11 nucleotides agree with TRBD1. The specimen was blood. CDR3 nucleotide sequence: TGCGCCAGCAGCTCCGGGACAGGGGGGTTTAATGATGGGGAGCAGTACTTC. Its protein product is CASSSGTGGFNDGEQYF.